The 29 T cell receptor beta chains listed next were all sequenced from one sample in a study of T cell clones after liver transplantation (dated by TCRdb to the late 2010s). The library came from the immunoSEQ multiplex PCR assay. The source is immuneACCESS, and TCRdb retained only in-frame sequences with V and J called. Part of the clones is not carried over; for the studies checked, unresolved V genes explain less than half of this, and the remainder is unexplained. This sample comprises 50,000 to 60,000 clones, 60% to 80% of them detected only once. The top ten constitute approximately 10% of the sample. The sequencing used CD4+ T cells from blood, collected at the 22-month timepoint. These receptors all come from a human patient who received a liver transplant. After a transplant, not all T cells may be the patient's own; some may come from the graft donor.

The J gene is TRBJ1-1, the V gene TRBV7-3; possible D gene TRBD1, 6 bases. The CDR3 sequence is 14 residues long. V was cut by 3 bases and J by 3 bases, with 11 bases left in between. From germline, CDR1 is SGHTA and CDR2 FQGTGA. This CDR3 reads CASSFWEGDTEAFF. CDR3 sequence (DNA): TGTGCCAGCAGCTTCTGGGAGGGGGACACTGAAGCTTTCTTT.

This clone turned up a few times. The V call is TRBV9, the J call TRBJ1-3; D remains ambiguous. Deletions cut 4 bases from V and 2 bases from J, with 10 bases between. Germline CDR1 is SGDLS and CDR2 is YYNGEE. This CDR3 has 14 amino acids. This CDR3 reads CASSSFGTGNTIYF. CDR3 sequence (DNA): TGTGCCAGCAGCTCCTTTGGGACTGGAAACACCATATATTTT.

This clone was observed a few times. The chain links TRBV11-2 to TRBJ1-3; D not resolved. The germline V gene encodes CDR1 SGHAT and CDR2 FQNNGV. The CDR3 has 16 amino acids. V lost 3 bases, J lost 0 bases, and 12 bases lay in between. The CDR3 DNA follows: TGTGCCAGCAGCTTCGGAACGACCATCTCTGGAAACACCATATATTTT. Encoded protein: CASSFGTTISGNTIYF.

This clone was observed a few times. The rearrangement joins TRBV5-4 to TRBJ2-3, with TRBD2 identical over 8 bases. This CDR3 region has 16 residues. Trimming cost V 0 bases and J 6 bases; bases outside gene matches: 9. CDR1 and CDR2 (germline): SGHNT, YYREEE (reference sequence). The CDR3 region has the DNA TGTGCCAGCAGCTTGGACGTTGGCGGGGGGTGGGATACGCAGTATTTT. Translation: CASSLDVGGGWDTQYF.

The chain employs TRBV27 and TRBJ1-5; 7 positions match TRBD1. Germline values: CDR1 MNHEY, CDR2 SMNVEV (reference sequence). The CDR3 contains 16 residues. Trimming at V came to 5 bases and at J to 2 bases, leaving 9 bases not matched to a gene. CDR3 loop: CASSTTGRGGNQPQHF. As DNA, the CDR3 is TGTGCCAGCAGTACGACAGGGAGGGGCGGCAATCAGCCCCAGCATTTT.

The genes are TRBV6-5 and TRBJ2-1, with 11 bases that match TRBD2. Germline V gene data show CDR1 as MNHEY and CDR2 as SVGAGI. The CDR3 has 14 residues. Trimming at V came to 6 bases and at J to 4 bases, leaving 2 bases not matched to a gene. The CDR3 coding sequence is TGTGCCAGCAGGACTAGCGGGGATTACAATGAGCAGTTCTTC. Its protein product is CASRTSGDYNEQFF.

In this sample, this clone turned up once. The V gene is TRBV2, the J gene TRBJ2-5; D call uncertain. The CDR3 has 12 amino acids. CDR1 and CDR2 (germline): SNHLY, FYNNEI. With 8 bases removed from V and 2 bases from J, the gap between germline ends came to 9 bases. The CDR3 sequence is CASSLTQETQYF. CDR3 nucleotides: TGTGCCAGCTCACTGACACAAGAGACCCAGTACTTC.

The rearrangement uses TRBV27 and TRBJ2-1; D might be TRBD1 (6 bases). The CDR3 covers 15 residues. Trimming removed 2 bases from V and 2 bases from J, with 10 bases in between. Looked up from germline, CDR1 is MNHEY and CDR2 is SMNVEV (reference sequence). Here the CDR3 DNA reads TGTGCCAGCAGTTTACAGGGGTTGCCCTACAATGAGCAGTTCTTC. Translating gives CASSLQGLPYNEQFF.

The chain carries TRBV5-6 and TRBJ2-7; 10 bases fit TRBD2. Trimming took 4 bases from V and 4 from J; bases not matched to a gene: 8. Germline V lookup: CDR1 SGHDT, CDR2 YYEEEE. This CDR3 has 15 residues. The CDR3 DNA reads as TGTGCCAGCAGCGCAAGCGGGGGGGCCGGGTACGAGCAGTACTTC. Amino acids: CASSASGGAGYEQYF.

This clone has only one observation. The rearrangement uses TRBV28 and TRBJ1-5; 7 bases are shared with TRBD1. Trimming removed 1 base from V and 3 bases from J; junction bases left unmatched: 3. Germline V gene data show CDR1 as MDHEN and CDR2 as SYDVKM. The CDR3 length is 15 residues. This CDR3 reads CASSLSDRFNQPQHF. CDR3 nucleotides: TGTGCCAGCAGTTTATCGGACAGGTTCAATCAGCCCCAGCATTTT.

The genes are TRBV5-3 and TRBJ2-5; D is perhaps TRBD2 (7 bases). TRBV5-3 is placed among ORFs of uncertain function. This CDR3 contains 12 residues. V lost 8 bases and J 4 bases, leaving 12 bases between the germline ends. CDR3 coding DNA: TGTGCCAGGAAGGGGGGGAGAGAGACCCAGTACTTC. Translating it yields CARKGGRETQYF.

The chain carries TRBV2 and TRBJ2-4; D gene uncertain. CDR1 and CDR2 (germline): SNHLY, FYNNEI. V lost 1 base and J lost 6, with 7 bases in between. This CDR3 region has 13 residues. CDR3 amino acids: CASSEGAANIQYF. DNA of the CDR3: TGTGCCAGCAGTGAAGGGGCCGCAAACATTCAGTACTTC.

This clone was recorded once. In nucleotides, the CDR3 is TGTGCCAGCAGTCCCACACAGGGGCCCTATAATTCACCCCTCCACTTT. This encodes CASSPTQGPYNSPLHF. The chain couples TRBV2 to TRBJ1-6; 7 bases line up with TRBD1. The V segment lost 5 bases and the J segment 2 bases; nucleotides outside the gene matches: 6. The CDR3 contains 16 residues. Germline CDR1 and CDR2: SNHLY and FYNNEI.

The V gene is TRBV7-9, the J gene TRBJ1-2; unclear D gene. The CDR3 extends over 14 amino acids. The germline gives CDR1 SEHNR, CDR2 FQNEAQ (reference sequence). Between the trimmed V and J ends, which lost 1 base and 0 bases, there was a span of 6 bases. The CDR3 region is CASSLGEANYGYTF. In DNA, the CDR3 is TGTGCCAGCAGCTTAGGGGAGGCTAACTATGGCTACACCTTC. Full variable domain (rest looked up from reference TRBV7-9 and TRBJ1-2): DTGVSQNPRHKITKRGQNVTFRCDPISEHNRLYWYRQTLGQGPEFLTYFQNEAQLEKSRLLSDRFSAERPKGSFSTLEIQRTEQGDSAMYLCASSLGEANYGYTFGSGTRLTVV.

This clone has just a few counts. V is TRBV27 and J is TRBJ2-2, with a weak D call TRBD1 (5 bases). The CDR3 loop spans 14 amino acids. V lost 2 bases and J lost 4, with 8 bases in between. Germline CDR1 and CDR2: MNHEY and SMNVEV (reference sequence). The CDR3 nucleotides are TGTGCCAGCAGTTTAACGACAGTCACCGGGGAGCTGTTTTTT. It encodes CASSLTTVTGELFF.

Only one count was recorded for this clone. The J gene is TRBJ1-1, the V gene TRBV5-1; D is perhaps TRBD1 (5 bases). This CDR3 is built from 16 residues. Between the trimmed V and J ends, which lost 2 bases and 0 bases, there was a span of 14 bases. CDR1 is SGHRS, CDR2 YFSETQ, per germline. DNA for the CDR3: TGCGCCAGCAGCTTTTTCTCACGGACACTGAACACTGAAGCTTTCTTT. Its protein is CASSFFSRTLNTEAFF.

The chain recombines TRBV28 with TRBJ1-2; 9 positions agree with TRBD1. Germline trimming cut 2 bases from V and 1 base from J; bases unmatched to any gene: 2. Germline assignment: CDR1 MDHEN and CDR2 SYDVKM. The CDR3 contains 15 residues. The CDR3 loop reads CASSLRGQGNYGYTF. DNA for the CDR3: TGTGCCAGCAGTTTAAGGGGACAGGGTAACTATGGCTACACCTTC.

This clone was found a few times. The chain uses TRBV7-7 and TRBJ1-1, with D possibly matching TRBD1 (5 bases). The CDR3 has 16 amino acids. Germline V gives CDR1 SSHAT, CDR2 FNYEAQ (reference sequence). V was clipped by 3 bases and J by 3 bases, with 17 bases between them. CDR3 amino acids: CASSFTGEEWDTEAFF. The CDR3 DNA sequence: TGTGCCAGCAGCTTCACGGGGGAAGAGTGGGACACTGAAGCTTTCTTT.

J is TRBJ1-5 and V is TRBV7-9; D ambiguous. Per the germline V gene, CDR1 is SEHNR and CDR2 is FQNEAQ (reference sequence). V shed 1 base and J shed 7 bases, with 5 bases lying between them. The CDR3 has 12 amino acids. The chain's CDR3 is CASSLGEQPQHF. In DNA form, the CDR3 reads TGTGCCAGCAGCTTAGGGGAACAGCCCCAGCATTTT.

The V gene is TRBV30, the J gene TRBJ1-2, with D maybe TRBD1 (5 bases). In germline, CDR1 is GTSNPN, CDR2 SVGIG (reference sequence). This CDR3 region has 11 residues. V shed 0 bases and J shed 10 bases, with 9 bases lying between them. CDR3 sequence: CAWSVQAIYTF. CDR3 sequence (DNA): TGTGCCTGGAGTGTACAGGCGATCTACACCTTC.

V usage is TRBV9 and J usage is TRBJ1-6; D gene ambiguous. CDR1 is SGDLS and CDR2 is YYNGEE in the germline V gene. V shed 0 bases and J shed 15 bases, with 13 bases lying between them. This CDR3 is built from 13 residues. CDR3 coding DNA: TGTGCCAGCAGCGTAGATCAAACTAGCCTCCTCCACTTT. Translating it yields CASSVDQTSLLHF. The whole variable domain, filled in from reference TRBV9 and TRBJ1-6, reads DSGVTQTPKHLITATGQRVTLRCSPRSGDLSVYWYQQSLDQGLQFLIQYYNGEERAKGNILERFSAQQFPDLHSELNLSSLELGDSALYFCASSVDQTSLLHFGNGTRLTVT.

The gene calls are TRBV19 and TRBJ1-6, with D possibly TRBD1 on 6 matching bases. With 6 bases removed from V and 7 bases from J, the gap between germline ends came to 13 bases. The CDR3 totals 14 residues. The germline V gene has CDR1 LNHDA and CDR2 SQIVND (reference sequence). In DNA form, the CDR3 reads TGTGCCAGTAGCCGAACAGGGCTCAATTCACCCCTCCACTTT. Translating gives CASSRTGLNSPLHF.

The chain has TRBV2 and TRBJ2-6; D may be TRBD2 (6 bases). V was clipped by 5 bases and J by 0 bases, with 11 bases between them. CDR3 length: 16 amino acids. Germline values: CDR1 SNHLY, CDR2 FYNNEI. Here the CDR3 reads CASSWDLGSGANVLTF. In nucleotides, the CDR3 is TGTGCCAGCAGTTGGGACTTAGGCTCTGGGGCCAACGTCCTGACTTTC.

This clone showed up just a few times. This chain joins TRBV6-5 and TRBJ2-2, with unresolved D. Trimming removed 5 bases from V and 7 bases from J, with 8 bases in between. CDR3 length equals 12 residues. Germline values: CDR1 MNHEY, CDR2 SVGAGI. The CDR3 DNA sequence: TGTGCCAGCAGTCCTCAGCGCGGGGAGCTGTTTTTT. Its translation: CASSPQRGELFF.

The chain links TRBV5-1 to TRBJ2-7; D possibly corresponds to TRBD1 (6 bases). Germline V gene lookup returns CDR1 SGHRS and CDR2 YFSETQ. CDR3 length: 14 amino acids. V was pared by 2 bases and J by 3 bases, with 12 bases between. For the CDR3, the DNA is TGCGCCAGCAGCTTTGTGGGGACAAACTACGAGCAGTACTTC. It encodes CASSFVGTNYEQYF.

The table lists this clone with a few counts. The V gene is TRBV10-3, the J gene TRBJ1-1; D uncertain. V was cut by 1 base and J by 5 bases, with 11 bases left in between. The CDR3 length is 14 residues. Per germline, CDR1 ENHRY and CDR2 SYGVKD. CDR3 residues: CAISEWADVTEAFF. The CDR3 bases are TGTGCCATCAGTGAGTGGGCGGATGTGACTGAAGCTTTCTTT.

This clone was found once. Here the CDR3 reads CASSLAGRAYGYTF. As DNA, the CDR3 is TGTGCCAGCAGCTTGGCTGGGAGAGCCTATGGCTACACCTTC. The J gene is TRBJ1-2, the V gene TRBV5-6, with D hard to call. CDR1 is SGHDT and CDR2 is YYEEEE in the germline V gene. This CDR3 contains 14 residues. V shed 0 bases and J shed 4 bases, with 10 bases lying between them. Filled out from reference TRBV5-6 and TRBJ1-2, the complete variable domain reads DAGVTQSPTHLIKTRGQQVTLRCSPKSGHDTVSWYQQALGQGPQFIFQYYEEEERQRGNFPDRFSGHQFPNYSSELNVNALLLGDSALYLCASSLAGRAYGYTFGSGTRLTVV.

This chain links TRBV30 with TRBJ2-1; no definite D call. The CDR3 runs to 12 residues. V lost 0 bases to trimming and J lost 8 bases, with 8 bases between them. Germline V lookup: CDR1 GTSNPN, CDR2 SVGIG (reference sequence). In DNA form, the CDR3 reads TGTGCCTGGAGTGTACAAGGGCATGAGCAGTTCTTC. Its translation: CAWSVQGHEQFF.

V is TRBV29-1 and J is TRBJ1-1; D remains ambiguous. This CDR3 region has 12 residues. Between the trimmed V and J ends, which lost 6 bases and 3 bases, there was a span of 11 bases. Germline CDR1 SQVTM, CDR2 ANQGSEA. CDR3 sequence reads: CSVGPGHTEAFF. The DNA of the CDR3 is TGCAGCGTGGGCCCCGGGCACACTGAAGCTTTCTTT. The whole variable domain, remainder taken from reference TRBV29-1 and TRBJ1-1, is SAVISQKPSRDICQRGTSLTIQCQVDSQVTMMFWYRQQPGQSLTLIATANQGSEATYESGFVIDKFPISRPNLTFSTLTVSNMSPEDSSIYLCSVGPGHTEAFFGQGTRLTVV.